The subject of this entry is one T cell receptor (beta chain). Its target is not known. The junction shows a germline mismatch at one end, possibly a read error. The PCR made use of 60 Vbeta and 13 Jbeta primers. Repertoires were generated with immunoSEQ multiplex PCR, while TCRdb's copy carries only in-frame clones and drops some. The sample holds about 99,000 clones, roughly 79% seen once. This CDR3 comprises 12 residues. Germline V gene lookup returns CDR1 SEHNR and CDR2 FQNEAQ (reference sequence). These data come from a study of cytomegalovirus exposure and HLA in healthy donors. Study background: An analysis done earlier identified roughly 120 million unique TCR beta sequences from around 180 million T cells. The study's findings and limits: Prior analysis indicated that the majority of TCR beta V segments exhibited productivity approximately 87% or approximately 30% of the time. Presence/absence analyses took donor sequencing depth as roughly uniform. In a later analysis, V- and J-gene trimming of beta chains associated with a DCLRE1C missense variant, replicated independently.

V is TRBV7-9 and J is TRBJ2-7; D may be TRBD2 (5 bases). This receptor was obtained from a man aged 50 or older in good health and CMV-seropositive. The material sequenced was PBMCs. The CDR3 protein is CSSSHSRGEQYF. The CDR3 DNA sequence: TGTTCCAGCAGCCACTCACGGGGCGAGCAGTACTTC.